The T cell receptor beta chain described here comes from a study of PD-L1 blockade in urothelial cancer. Study background: In the mid-2010s, patients got going on atezolizumab, taking 1,200 mg intravenously every 3 weeks. Males with urothelial cancer arising in the bladder constituted most of the roughly 30 patients. The study recovered a median of around 130,000 T cells per blood sample. General study results and limits: Where pretreatment blood TCR clonality fell below the median, better survival was predicted.

Specified time point: pretreatment peripheral blood. Details on this clone: Its specificity is unknown.

Assay: immunoSEQ multiplex PCR; the TCRdb copy retains only in-frame clones and omits some. The data hold about 56,000 clones, with over 75% observed a single time. This TCR was sampled from an older man with urothelial cancer. The sample here was PBMCs, taken around atezolizumab (anti-PD-L1) treatment.

The CDR3 coding sequence is TGTGCCAGCAGCGGCGGGAGGCCCCAGATCGAGCAGTACTTC. Translation gives CASSGGRPQIEQYF. The V gene is TRBV7-9, the J gene TRBJ2-7; 8 positions match TRBD2. Germline trimming cut 5 bases from V and 6 bases from J; bases unmatched to any gene: 9. CDR1 is SEHNR, CDR2 FQNEAQ, per germline (reference sequence). The CDR3 length is 14 residues.